The present TCR beta chain was sequenced within a study of identical twins (dated by TCRdb to the mid-2010s). For the wider study: The study deep-sequenced TCR alpha and beta repertoires from monozygotic twins, unrelated adults of various ages and cord blood to test whether fetal clonotypes persist. Replicate twin experiments were performed at different times using different library preparation protocols to rule out contamination. Results and caveats for the whole study, not just this receptor: Because the same donors could not be followed over many years, the conclusions relied on cross-sectional statistical analysis. Invariant T cells such as MAIT and iNKT could partly confound zero-insertion analyses, though diverse VJ usage argued against this for most clonotypes. A weaker excess of twin sharing was found in beta out-of-frame sequences because the signal-to-noise ratio was lowered by fewer shared sequences. In monozygotic twins, out-of-frame TCR alpha sharing was systematically underestimated by recombination models, although the models agreed with sharing between unrelated individuals. Abundant cord blood beta clonotypes carried fewer insertions; young adult naive repertoires showed a weaker similar trend, while memory repertoires showed none. Out-of-frame TCR alpha sequences shared between twins showed an excess of low generation-probability sequences compared with coincidental sharing between unrelated individuals.

V has 3 bases trimmed and J has 6 bases trimmed; junction bases matching no gene number 5. CDR3 length: 13 amino acids, cysteine to phenylalanine. Solely the CDR3 DNA is kept, with 39 bases framed from the first base. The germline V gene encodes CDR1 SQVTM and CDR2 ANQGSEA. This clonotype was counted a few times. It has no known antigen specificity. Per-nucleotide qualities are absent, and no much larger clonotype sits a single base away. Libraries were built with 5' RACE. This sample was sequenced with an Illumina HiSeq 2000. Template switching introduced a universal primer binding site; the final cDNA contained a unique molecular identifier, enabling accurate counting of TCR cDNA molecules. Specific primers in the conserved constant-segment region were used to synthesize first-strand cDNA for the TCR alpha and beta chains. Each cDNA library was double barcoded, with a SMART-Mk sample barcode plus Illumina barcodes, to control for contamination. TruSeq adapter sequences and Illumina sample barcodes were added in two successive PCR steps. TCR alpha and beta cDNA libraries were sequenced on the Illumina HiSeq platform with custom primers. Per the authors' processing: MiGEC processed the raw reads to extract unique molecular identifiers, while MiXCR was used to determine the CDR3 positions. Recombination models were inferred per individual with the repgenHMM and IGoR tools using an EM algorithm. Shared clonotype analysis was performed with the tcR package in R, normalizing sharing by the product of cloneset sizes. To study raw recombination free of thymic and clonal selection effects, out-of-frame nonproductive sequences were analyzed. Starting from the raw public reads, TCRdb applied fastp trimming at Q25, assembled clones with MiXCR and retained in-frame beta chains. Entries that share a CDR3 protein sequence are merged under the most common genes and DNA. TCRdb, rather than the study authors, made the V and J calls. This sample comprises 690,000 or so distinct CDR3 sequences, roughly 8% of them detected only once. Of the sample, approximately 0.96% is held by the ten largest clones.

All donors were healthy Caucasians. Three pairs of female monozygotic twins, all aged 18 to 29 years, were included in the twin cohort. RNA for TCR libraries was isolated from peripheral blood mononuclear cells. This sample also belongs to another study, concerning yellow fever vaccine responses in identical twins. As that second paper reports: According to the authors, the vaccine-induced T cell response in identical twins seemed to be partly convergent and partly specific to each individual. In the study, vaccine-responding T cell clones were precisely tracked in identical twins.

Rearrangement joined TRBV29-1 to TRBJ2-7; TRBD2 agrees with 10 junctional bases. The specimen was PBMCs. The TCR comes from a woman between 18 and 29 years old in good health. The CDR3 region: CSVELAGVVEQYF. The DNA is TGCAGCGTTGAGCTAGCGGGAGTGGTCGAGCAGTACTTC.